A single sample gave rise to the 28 T cell receptor beta chains below, sequenced in a study of cytomegalovirus exposure and HLA in healthy donors. With 60 Vbeta and 13 Jbeta primers, the PCR was carried out. The assay was immunoSEQ multiplex PCR, and TCRdb's table has in-frame clones only and misses some. The table has under 200,000 clones, 70% to 90% seen once. The sample comprised PBMCs. The receptors shown here come from a man aged 18-30 years in good health and CMV-seropositive.

The chain couples TRBV14 to TRBJ2-7; D is perhaps TRBD2 (5 bases). Trimming removed 3 bases from V and 4 bases from J, with 10 bases in between. This CDR3 has 13 amino acids. CDR1 SGHDN and CDR2 FVKESK come from the germline V gene. The CDR3 bases are TGTGCCAGCAGCCATCCGGACTCTTACGAGCAGTACTTC. This encodes CASSHPDSYEQYF.

Only one count was recorded for this clone. At one of its ends the junction is not consistent with the germline gene, which may arise from a read error. J is TRBJ1-4 and V is TRBV10-1, with TRBD1 matching 8 bases. The germline V gene encodes CDR1 WNHNN and CDR2 SYGVQD (reference sequence). The CDR3 loop spans 20 amino acids. CDR3 nucleotides: TGCGCCAGCGGTGAAAGGTCCCCCAGGGGGCGAGAGGCAACTAATGAAAAACTGTTTTTT. Its protein is CASGERSPRGREATNEKLFF.

This clone appeared a single time. The V gene is TRBV25-1, the J gene TRBJ2-7, with no clear D. CDR1 is MGHDK, CDR2 SYGVNS, per germline. The V gene lost 5 bases and the J gene lost 3 bases, with 11 bases spanning the gap. This CDR3 spans 13 amino acids. This chain's CDR3 is CASSYQVGYEQYF. CDR3 coding DNA: TGTGCCAGCAGTTACCAGGTGGGCTACGAGCAGTACTTC.

Turning to this clone: Other DNA sequences in this specimen translate into the identical CDR3. This chain connects TRBV18 to TRBJ2-7, with a tentative D call TRBD2 (5 bases). Germline V gene data show CDR1 as KGHSH and CDR2 as LQKENI. The CDR3 has 13 amino acids. The V end lost 4 bases, the J end lost 7 bases, and 14 bases lay between the germline ends. CDR3 sequence: CASSLGPTGEQYF. CDR3 nucleotides: TGTGCCAGCTCACTTGGGCCGACGGGGGAGCAGTACTTC.

The chain joins TRBV4-1 to TRBJ2-5; D might be TRBD1 (6 bases). The V gene's germline CDR1 is MGHRA and CDR2 YSYEKL. The CDR3 totals 16 residues. Trimming shortened V by 1 base and J by 5 bases, and 17 bases separated the two germline ends. CDR3 coding DNA: TGCGCCAGCAGCCAAGGTTTTCGGGACAAGGGGGAGACCCAGTACTTC. Amino acids: CASSQGFRDKGETQYF.

The genes are TRBV18 and TRBJ1-5; D may be TRBD1 (6 bases). The length of the CDR3 is 14 residues. The V end was cut by 3 bases, the J end by 2 bases, with 8 bases between. From germline, CDR1 is KGHSH and CDR2 LQKENI. The CDR3: CASSPSGGNQPQHF. The DNA of the CDR3 is TGTGCCAGCTCACCGTCAGGGGGCAATCAGCCCCAGCATTTT.

V gene TRBV6-6 combines with J gene TRBJ1-1, with a possible D match to TRBD1 (6 bases). The CDR3 extends over 12 amino acids. CDR1 is MNHNY and CDR2 is SVGAGI in the germline V gene (reference sequence). V was clipped by 5 bases and J by 8 bases, with 12 bases between them. The CDR3 DNA reads as TGTGCCAGCAGTACAGGGCCAGGGGAAGCTTTCTTT. This codes for CASSTGPGEAFF.

The chain uses TRBV7-9 and TRBJ1-2, with TRBD1 matching over 9 bases. The V segment lost 7 bases and the J segment 7 bases; nucleotides outside the gene matches: 10. The CDR3 is 14 amino acids. The germline V gene encodes CDR1 SEHNR and CDR2 FQNEAQ (reference sequence). CDR3 sequence (DNA): TGTGCCAGCACCGACTCACAGGGGGCACGTGGCTACACCTTC. Amino acid sequence: CASTDSQGARGYTF.

V is TRBV2 and J is TRBJ2-3; 7 bases map to TRBD2. From germline, CDR1 is SNHLY and CDR2 FYNNEI. CDR3 length: 14 residues. With V trimmed by 7 bases and J by 5 bases, 9 bases remained unmatched. This chain's CDR3 is CASNRRGDVDTQYF. CDR3 sequence (DNA): TGTGCCAGCAACAGACGGGGGGATGTAGATACGCAGTATTTT. Complete variable domain (other parts from reference TRBV2 and TRBJ2-3): EPEVTQTPSHQVTQMGQEVILRCVPISNHLYFYWYRQILGQKVEFLVSFYNNEISEKSEIFDDQFSVERPDGSNFTLKIRSTKLEDSAMYFCASNRRGDVDTQYFGPGTRLTVL.

V gene TRBV29-1 combines with J gene TRBJ1-2; 10 positions match TRBD1. Trimming at V came to 7 bases and at J to 2 bases, leaving 4 bases not matched to a gene. CDR3 length: 13 amino acids. Looked up from germline, CDR1 is SQVTM and CDR2 is ANQGSEA. The CDR3 here is CSAGQGRNYGYTF. In nucleotides, the CDR3 is TGCAGCGCGGGACAGGGGCGGAACTATGGCTACACCTTC.

The chain recombines TRBV6-1 with TRBJ1-5, with D unclear. The germline gives CDR1 MNHNS, CDR2 SASEGT. The ends were cut back, 2 bases at V and 2 bases at J, with 22 bases in the middle. CDR3 length equals 19 residues. The CDR3 is CASSEIMAVVGMGNQPQHF. CDR3 coding DNA: TGTGCCAGCAGTGAAATAATGGCGGTCGTCGGGATGGGCAATCAGCCCCAGCATTTT.

This chain joins TRBV4-2 and TRBJ1-1, with 7 bases aligning to TRBD1. The CDR3 runs 15 residues. Germline loops: CDR1 LGHNA, CDR2 YNFKEQ. V shed 1 base, J shed 0 bases, and the junction held 2 bases outside the gene matches. The CDR3 region is CASSQGQGLNTEAFF. CDR3 DNA: TGTGCCAGCAGCCAAGGACAGGGCTTGAACACTGAAGCTTTCTTT.

This chain links TRBV5-4 with TRBJ2-5; D may match TRBD1 or TRBD2 (6 bases each). The end of the DNA is better explained by TRBJ2-7, so the J call may be wrong. The CDR3 covers 16 residues. Germline V gives CDR1 SGHNT, CDR2 YYREEE (reference sequence). The CDR3 sequence: CASSLVGGGRDYEQYF. Written as DNA, the CDR3 is TGTGCCAGCAGCTTGGTGGGGGGCGGAAGGGACTACGAGCAGTACTTC.

The chain recombines TRBV19 with TRBJ1-6; D call uncertain. CDR1 LNHDA and CDR2 SQIVND come from the germline V gene (reference sequence). V lost 7 bases, J lost 10 bases, and 29 bases lay in between. CDR3 size: 18 residues. CDR3 amino acids: CASTPSGLGEVRRSPLHF. The CDR3 region has the DNA TGTGCCAGTACCCCTTCGGGCCTCGGGGAAGTAAGACGATCACCCCTCCACTTT.

The chain joins TRBV7-6 to TRBJ2-7; TRBD2 might be the D (7 bases). Germline V gives CDR1 SGHVS, CDR2 FNYEAQ. The CDR3 loop spans 16 amino acids. Trimming removed 2 bases at V and 7 bases at J, with 21 bases between. The CDR3 DNA reads as TGTGCCAGCAGCTTATATCCGGGGGCCATCGGGGGGGAGCAGTACTTC. Translation: CASSLYPGAIGGEQYF.

J is TRBJ1-1 and V is TRBV5-1, with 8 nucleotides matching TRBD1. The V gene's germline CDR1 is SGHRS and CDR2 YFSETQ. The J segment lost 5 bases and the V segment lost 6 bases, leaving 12 bases of the junction unmatched. The CDR3 runs to 15 residues. The CDR3 nucleotides read TGCGCCAGCACCGAACCGGGACAGGCAGGAACTGAAGCTTTCTTT. Translation gives CASTEPGQAGTEAFF.

This chain joins TRBV4-2 and TRBJ1-2; 10 bases fit TRBD1. V trimming: 2 bases; J trimming: 6 bases; junction bases outside the gene matches: 9. The CDR3 is made up of 16 amino acids. Germline V lookup: CDR1 LGHNA, CDR2 YNFKEQ. CDR3 region: CASSQPSSDRGDGYTF. DNA for the CDR3: TGTGCCAGCAGCCAACCCTCTTCGGACAGGGGGGATGGCTACACCTTC.

The gene calls are TRBV5-1 and TRBJ2-1, with 12 bases fitting TRBD2. Germline loops: CDR1 SGHRS, CDR2 YFSETQ. J lost 6 bases, V lost 2 bases, and 3 bases had no gene match. The CDR3 sequence is 15 residues long. CDR3 coding DNA: TGCGCCAGCAGCTTACTAGCGGGGGGTCTCAATGAGCAGTTCTTC. This sequence encodes CASSLLAGGLNEQFF.

The table lists this clone with a few counts. J is TRBJ2-3 and V is TRBV7-2, with D possibly TRBD2 on 5 matching bases. V was clipped by 0 bases and J by 2 bases, with 6 bases between them. CDR3 length: 14 residues. The V gene's germline CDR1 is SGHTA and CDR2 FQGNSA. This CDR3 is CASSLAEATDTQYF. In DNA, the CDR3 is TGTGCCAGCAGCTTAGCGGAGGCCACAGATACGCAGTATTTT.

The rearrangement joins TRBV12-5 to TRBJ1-5; possibly TRBD1 for D (5 bases). The CDR3 is 19 amino acids. V was trimmed by 0 bases and J by 0 bases, leaving 18 bases between them. CDR1 LGHNT and CDR2 FRNRAP come from the germline V gene. CDR3 in amino acids: CASGLVRPAGTYSNQPQHF. CDR3 in DNA: TGTGCTAGTGGTTTGGTACGCCCGGCGGGGACGTATAGCAATCAGCCCCAGCATTTT.

This clone was seen only a few times. The chain uses TRBV5-6 and TRBJ2-7; the match to TRBD1 covers 11 bases. This CDR3 region has 15 residues. The V segment lost 4 bases and the J segment 7 bases; nucleotides outside the gene matches: 10. CDR1 is SGHDT, CDR2 YYEEEE, per germline. CDR3 coding DNA: TGTGCCAGCAGCCCTCGGGACAGGGGGTATCGGGAGCAGTACTTC. This gives the protein CASSPRDRGYREQYF.

The chain is built from TRBV9 and TRBJ2-7; the match to TRBD2 covers 10 bases. Germline CDR1 is SGDLS and CDR2 is YYNGEE. The CDR3 extends over 15 amino acids. Trimming cost V 3 bases and J 5 bases; bases outside gene matches: 8. CDR3 sequence (DNA): TGTGCCAGCAGCGCATACGGACTAGCGGTCCACGAGCAGTACTTC. It translates to CASSAYGLAVHEQYF.

This sequence joins TRBV6-5 and TRBJ2-3; 9 bases are shared with TRBD2. From germline, CDR1 is MNHEY and CDR2 SVGAGI. The CDR3 contains 15 residues. V shed 5 bases and J 5 bases; nucleotides not matched to a gene: 8. The DNA for the CDR3 is TGTGCCAGCAGTCTCCAGGCTAGCGGGGTAGATACGCAGTATTTT. It is translated as CASSLQASGVDTQYF.

This sequence joins TRBV19 and TRBJ1-1, with D possibly TRBD1 on 5 matching bases. CDR1 LNHDA and CDR2 SQIVND come from the germline V gene (reference sequence). Trimming took off 4 bases at V and 12 bases at J, with 12 bases between the two ends. This CDR3 region has 11 residues. CDR3 coding DNA: TGTGCCAGTAGTACCTCCATGGGGCCTTTCTTT. Translating gives CASSTSMGPFF.

Turning to this clone: At the DNA level, this CDR3 is encoded by other sequences in the same sample as well. The chain uses TRBV18 and TRBJ2-7; TRBD1 matches at 7 bases. There are 15 residues in the CDR3. Germline CDR1 reads KGHSH; CDR2 reads LQKENI. V gave up 1 base and J gave up 0 bases; unmatched junction bases: 3. The CDR3 DNA sequence: TGTGCCAGCTCACCACAACAGGGGAGCTCCTACGAGCAGTACTTC. Residues: CASSPQQGSSYEQYF.

V and J are TRBV5-1 and TRBJ2-7; 7 bases map to TRBD2. V trimming: 0 bases; J trimming: 7 bases; junction bases outside the gene matches: 4. This CDR3 is built from 13 residues. Germline V gene lookup returns CDR1 SGHRS and CDR2 YFSETQ. As DNA, the CDR3 is TGCGCCAGCAGCTTGGAGCGGGGAGGTGAGCAGTACTTC. Its protein is CASSLERGGEQYF.

This chain links TRBV7-3 with TRBJ2-1, with D perhaps matching TRBD1 (6 bases). CDR1 and CDR2 from the germline V gene are SGHTA and FQGTGA. This CDR3 comprises 13 residues. Trimming shortened V by 7 bases and J by 7 bases, and 14 bases separated the two germline ends. CDR3 sequence (DNA): TGTGCCAGCACCAATTCAGGGGCAAATGAGCAGTTCTTC. Translation gives CASTNSGANEQFF.

The gene calls are TRBV7-8 and TRBJ2-5, with a possible D match to TRBD1 (5 bases). The CDR3 is 13 residues long. Germline V gene sequence: CDR1 SGHVS, CDR2 FQNEAQ. V lost 0 bases and J 5 bases, leaving 7 bases between the germline ends. The CDR3 here is CASSLAGAETQYF. CDR3 nucleotide sequence: TGTGCCAGCAGCTTAGCAGGGGCCGAGACCCAGTACTTC.